A selection of T cell receptor beta chains follows, all from one sample in a study of CD8+ T cells in alopecia areata. Profiling relied on immunoSEQ multiplex PCR, and the TCRdb table lists in-frame clones only, not all of them. The data contain approximately 34,000 clones, around 59% of them seen just once; the ten biggest clones take up less than 50%. Sequenced material: NKG2D-high CD8+ T cells sorted from blood. The receptors shown here come from a human donor with alopecia areata. CDR3s include the opening cysteine and the closing phenylalanine or tryptophan. D genes are given only for firm matches. Size is omitted from some rows. Given values are once, few, many or a class for expanded clones.

abundance: .
v_gene: TRBV29-1
j_gene: TRBJ1-2
d_gene: .
CDR3aa: CSVDNRRNYGYTF
CDR3nt: TGCAGCGTTGATAACAGGAGGAACTATGGCTACACCTTC

abundance: many
v_gene: TRBV29-1
j_gene: TRBJ1-4
d_gene: .
CDR3aa: CTGQNLYEKLFF
CDR3nt: TGCACCGGACAGAATTTGTATGAAAAACTGTTTTTT

abundance: .
v_gene: TRBV7-3
j_gene: TRBJ2-3
d_gene: TRBD2
CDR3aa: CASSSDPSGTSTDTQYF
CDR3nt: TGTGCCAGCAGCTCCGACCCTAGCGGGACTAGCACAGATACGCAGTATTTT

abundance: few
v_gene: TRBV29-1
j_gene: TRBJ2-1
d_gene: TRBD2
CDR3aa: CSVGGASGRASYNEQFF
CDR3nt: TGCAGCGTTGGGGGGGCTAGCGGGAGGGCCTCCTACAATGAGCAGTTCTTC

abundance: .
v_gene: TRBV7-8
j_gene: TRBJ2-5
d_gene: .
CDR3aa: CASSLWLETQYF
CDR3nt: TGTGCCAGCAGCTTATGGTTGGAGACCCAGTACTTC

abundance: .
v_gene: TRBV2
j_gene: TRBJ1-5
d_gene: TRBD1
CDR3aa: CASRGSGTGGDQPQHF
CDR3nt: TGTGCCAGCAGGGGAAGTGGGACAGGGGGCGATCAGCCCCAGCATTTT

abundance: few
v_gene: TRBV7-9
j_gene: TRBJ2-1
d_gene: .
CDR3aa: CASSQGRSEQFF
CDR3nt: TGTGCCAGCAGCCAAGGGAGGAGTGAGCAGTTCTTC

abundance: once
v_gene: TRBV29-1
j_gene: TRBJ2-2
d_gene: .
CDR3aa: CSVDLQGTGELFF
CDR3nt: TGCAGCGTTGATCTTCAGGGGACCGGGGAGCTGTTTTTT

abundance: .
v_gene: TRBV5-1
j_gene: TRBJ2-5
d_gene: .
CDR3aa: CASSFRGDRETQYF
CDR3nt: TGCGCCAGCAGCTTCAGGGGAGACAGAGAGACCCAGTACTTC

abundance: .
v_gene: TRBV4-2
j_gene: TRBJ1-2
d_gene: TRBD1
CDR3aa: CASSLDRQGAYYGYTF
CDR3nt: TGTGCCAGCAGCCTCGACCGACAGGGGGCCTACTATGGCTACACCTTC

abundance: .
v_gene: TRBV13
j_gene: TRBJ2-3
d_gene: .
CDR3aa: CASSPQGDSRLDTQYF
CDR3nt: TGTGCCAGCAGCCCCCAAGGCGACAGTAGGTTAGATACGCAGTATTTT

abundance: .
v_gene: TRBV7-2
j_gene: TRBJ1-5
d_gene: .
CDR3aa: CASSLWSGLNQPQHF
CDR3nt: TGTGCCAGCAGCTTATGGTCGGGGCTCAATCAGCCCCAGCATTTT

abundance: .
v_gene: TRBV27
j_gene: TRBJ2-2
d_gene: .
CDR3aa: CASSLVKTGWNTGELFF
CDR3nt: TGTGCCAGCAGTTTAGTCAAAACGGGGTGGAACACCGGGGAGCTGTTTTTT

abundance: few
v_gene: TRBV19
j_gene: TRBJ2-7
d_gene: .
CDR3aa: CASSIWTVGEQYF
CDR3nt: TGTGCCAGTAGTATCTGGACCGTGGGCGAGCAGTACTTC

abundance: .
v_gene: TRBV29-1
j_gene: TRBJ1-2
d_gene: TRBD1
CDR3aa: CSVEGQGAYTF
CDR3nt: TGCAGCGTTGAAGGACAGGGGGCCTACACCTTC

abundance: .
v_gene: TRBV13
j_gene: TRBJ1-2
d_gene: .
CDR3aa: CASSLDTLSEANYGYTF
CDR3nt: TGTGCCAGCAGCTTAGACACCCTCTCGGAAGCTAACTATGGCTACACCTTC

abundance: .
v_gene: TRBV29-1
j_gene: TRBJ1-1
d_gene: TRBD1
CDR3aa: CSVQTGEVTEAFF
CDR3nt: TGCAGCGTCCAGACAGGGGAGGTCACTGAAGCTTTCTTT

abundance: .
v_gene: TRBV5-6
j_gene: TRBJ2-1
d_gene: .
CDR3aa: CASSPGWGPGREQFF
CDR3nt: TGTGCCAGCAGCCCGGGGTGGGGGCCTGGGCGGGAGCAGTTCTTC

abundance: .
v_gene: TRBV9
j_gene: TRBJ2-7
d_gene: TRBD1
CDR3aa: CASSDGTGGFYEQYF
CDR3nt: TGTGCCAGCAGCGATGGGACAGGGGGCTTCTACGAGCAGTACTTC

abundance: .
v_gene: TRBV13
j_gene: TRBJ1-2
d_gene: .
CDR3aa: CASSLGTGTSGGYTF
CDR3nt: TGTGCCAGCAGCTTAGGGACAGGCACCTCGGGAGGCTACACCTTC

abundance: .
v_gene: TRBV15
j_gene: TRBJ2-1
d_gene: TRBD2
CDR3aa: CATSPLAGGPNEQFF
CDR3nt: TGTGCCACCAGCCCCTTGGCGGGAGGCCCCAATGAGCAGTTCTTC